The clone carrying this T cell receptor (beta chain) turned up a few times. Antigen: not known. These data are taken from a study of T cell repertoires in cytomegalovirus infection. Study-wide context: CMV epitopes, recently identified HLA-C-restricted and well-studied HLA-B-restricted, were used. Signatures in public TCR beta sequences pointed to both CMV infection and matching HLA type.

TCRdb passed the reads through MiXCR, listing each CDR3 protein once. The table has about 920,000 distinct CDR3 sequences, roughly 30% seen once. Whole-study findings and limits: Predominance within the ex vivo response was attributable to HLA-C-restricted CMV-specific TCR beta clonotypes. Summed frequency of shared TCR beta families picked out CMV carriers who also had the relevant HLA.

The CDR3 has 13 amino acids. V was trimmed by 4 bases and J by 4 bases, leaving 10 bases between them. From germline, CDR1 is SEHNR and CDR2 FQNEAQ (reference sequence). This chain joins TRBV7-9 and TRBJ1-2; D gene ambiguous. The origin of this receptor is a human donor in good health (CMV status not recorded). Some clones in this sample may be carry-over from other donors' samples. Sequences were derived from cultured CD8+ T cells from PBMCs, sampled from culture after CMV antigen stimulation. Here the CDR3 reads CASSSQQSYGYTF. In DNA form, the CDR3 reads TGTGCCAGCAGCTCGCAACAGAGCTATGGCTACACCTTC.